This TCR beta chain was documented in a study of OX40 agonist ivuxolimab in advanced cancers. On this clone: Antigen specificity is unknown.

The table came from immunoSEQ multiplex PCR; TCRdb's copy has only in-frame clones and leaves some out. Altogether tens of thousands of clones are present, 83% being singletons, with the ten largest covering less than 9%. It was autoimmune disease history or systemic immunosuppression that excluded patients. The timepoints at which blood was sampled were baseline, cycle 4 day 1, and cycle 7 day 1. Whole-study results and caveats: Undetermined was the antigen specificity of the expanded peripheral T cells.

The sample was CD4+ or CD8+ T cells sorted from blood, taken in a trial of the OX40 agonist ivuxolimab. This TCR was recovered from an adult with an advanced solid tumor such as melanoma, head and neck, liver or kidney cancer.

Written as DNA, the CDR3 is TGTGCCAGCATGGGGGCGACGGGCACTGAAGCTTTCTTT. The encoded protein is CASMGATGTEAFF. The V and J genes are TRBV6-5 and TRBJ1-1; maybe TRBD1 (6 bases). The length of the CDR3 is 13 residues. V lost 7 bases and J 4 bases, leaving 13 bases between the germline ends. Germline assignment: CDR1 MNHEY and CDR2 SVGAGI.